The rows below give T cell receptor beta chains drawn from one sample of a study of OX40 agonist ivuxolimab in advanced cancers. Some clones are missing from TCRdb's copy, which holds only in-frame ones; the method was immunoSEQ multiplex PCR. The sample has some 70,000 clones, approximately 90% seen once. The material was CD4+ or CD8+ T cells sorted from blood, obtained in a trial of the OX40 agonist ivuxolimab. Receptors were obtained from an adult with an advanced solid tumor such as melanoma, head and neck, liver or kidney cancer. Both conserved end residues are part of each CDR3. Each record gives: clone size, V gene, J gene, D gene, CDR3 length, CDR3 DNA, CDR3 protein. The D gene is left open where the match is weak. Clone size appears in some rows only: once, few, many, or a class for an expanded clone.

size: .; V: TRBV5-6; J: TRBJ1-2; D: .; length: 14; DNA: TGTGCCAGCAGCCCCGACAGAGCTAACTATGGCTACACCTTC; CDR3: CASSPDRANYGYTF
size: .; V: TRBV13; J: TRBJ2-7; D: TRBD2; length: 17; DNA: TGTGCCAGCAGCCCATGGACTACAGCGGGGGGGCGCTACGAGCAGTACTTC; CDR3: CASSPWTTAGGRYEQYF
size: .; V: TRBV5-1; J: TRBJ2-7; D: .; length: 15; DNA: TGCGCCAGCAGCTTTACCGGGCTTATATCCTACGAGCAGTACTTC; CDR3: CASSFTGLISYEQYF
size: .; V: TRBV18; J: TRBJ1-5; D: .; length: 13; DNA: TGTGCCAGCTCACCACTTCCCGACCAGCCCCAGCATTTT; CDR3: CASSPLPDQPQHF
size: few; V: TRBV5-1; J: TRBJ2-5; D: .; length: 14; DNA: TGCGCCAGCAGCTTTGACGGGGGCGAAGAGACCCAGTACTTC; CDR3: CASSFDGGEETQYF
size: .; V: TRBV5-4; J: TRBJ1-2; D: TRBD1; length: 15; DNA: TGTGCCAGCAGCTTGGGGACAGGCGCTAACTATGGCTACACCTTC; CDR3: CASSLGTGANYGYTF
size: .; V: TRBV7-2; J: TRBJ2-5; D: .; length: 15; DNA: TGTGCCAGCAGCGACAGACAGCCGAGGTGGGAGACCCAGTACTTC; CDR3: CASSDRQPRWETQYF
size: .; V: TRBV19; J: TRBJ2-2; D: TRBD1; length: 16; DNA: TGTGCCAGTAGTATCGACGCAACAGGGGGGACCGGGGAGCTGTTTTTT; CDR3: CASSIDATGGTGELFF
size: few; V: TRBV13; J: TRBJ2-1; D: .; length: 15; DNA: TGTGCCAGCAGCCTCCGCCGGGGGGCTATCGATGAGCAGTTCTTC; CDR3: CASSLRRGAIDEQFF
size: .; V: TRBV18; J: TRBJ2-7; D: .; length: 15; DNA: TGTGCCAGCTCACCACCGCAGGGGACCCCTCGTGAGCAGTACTTC; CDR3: CASSPPQGTPREQYF
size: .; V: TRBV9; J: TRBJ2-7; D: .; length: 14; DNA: TGTGCCAGCAGCCTTTCTGGGGACTTCTCCGAGCAGTACTTC; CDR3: CASSLSGDFSEQYF
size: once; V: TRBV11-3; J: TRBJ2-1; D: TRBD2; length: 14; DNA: TGTGCCAGCGCCCCGGGGGGGCCTGGCAATGAGCAGTTCTTC; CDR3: CASAPGGPGNEQFF
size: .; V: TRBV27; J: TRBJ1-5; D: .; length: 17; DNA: TGTGCCAGCAGTTCCACCCCAGGGTCAAATAGCAATCAGCCCCAGCATTTT; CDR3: CASSSTPGSNSNQPQHF
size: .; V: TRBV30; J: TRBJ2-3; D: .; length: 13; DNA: TGTGCCTGGAAGGCCAGCGGCACAGATACGCAGTATTTT; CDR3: CAWKASGTDTQYF
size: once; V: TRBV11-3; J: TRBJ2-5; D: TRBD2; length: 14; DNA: TGTGCCAGCAGCTCACCACCAGCGGGGGAGACCCAGTACTTC; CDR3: CASSSPPAGETQYF
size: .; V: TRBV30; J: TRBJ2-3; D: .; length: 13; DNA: TGTGCCTGGAGGTGGGGGGGCACAGATACGCAGTATTTT; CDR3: CAWRWGGTDTQYF